The rows below give T cell receptor beta chains drawn from one sample of a study of cytomegalovirus exposure and HLA in healthy donors. Assay used: immunoSEQ multiplex PCR; TCRdb lists only in-frame clones, some missing. The sample has around 190,000 clones, approximately 86% seen once. Sequencing was performed on PBMCs. All receptors come from a woman in her 30s in good health and CMV-seronegative. CDR3s include the opening cysteine and the closing phenylalanine or tryptophan. D genes are given only for firm matches. Size is omitted from some rows. Given values are once, few, many or a class for expanded clones.

13,-,TRBJ2-7,TRBV11-2,-,CASSRGGQYEQYF,TGTGCCAGCAGCCGGGGGGGACAGTACGAGCAGTACTTC
12,-,TRBJ2-7,TRBV29-1,TRBD1,CSVAGTGYEQYF,TGCAGCGTCGCCGGGACAGGGTACGAGCAGTACTTC
15,-,TRBJ2-7,TRBV10-3,-,CAISEAATSSYEQYF,TGTGCCATCAGTGAGGCGGCTACAAGCTCCTACGAGCAGTACTTC
13,-,TRBJ2-5,TRBV7-9,-,CASSFGEEETQYF,TGTGCCAGCAGCTTTGGAGAAGAAGAGACCCAGTACTTC
16,-,TRBJ2-1,TRBV19,TRBD1,CASSTRQGAAYNEQFF,TGTGCCAGTAGTACCCGACAGGGGGCCGCCTACAATGAGCAGTTCTTC
18,-,TRBJ2-1,TRBV9,TRBD1,CASSVETGSLGAYNEQFF,TGTGCCAGCAGCGTTGAGACAGGGTCGCTTGGCGCCTACAATGAGCAGTTCTTC
15,-,TRBJ2-1,TRBV6-6,TRBD2,CASSSGGRSYNEQFF,TGTGCCAGCAGCTCGGGGGGACGTAGCTACAATGAGCAGTTCTTC
15,-,TRBJ2-7,TRBV9,TRBD2,CASSVSVREDQEQYF,TGTGCCAGCAGCGTAAGCGTCCGGGAGGATCAGGAGCAGTACTTC
14,-,TRBJ2-7,TRBV10-3,-,CAIKWDLEGYEQYF,TGTGCCATCAAATGGGATTTGGAGGGGTACGAGCAGTACTTC
17,few,TRBJ2-7,TRBV4-1,TRBD2,CASSQVLTGGGSYEQYF,TGCGCCAGCAGCCAAGTTCTGACGGGAGGGGGTTCCTACGAGCAGTACTTC
15,-,TRBJ2-1,TRBV27,TRBD1,CASSLIWDRVHEQFF,TGTGCCAGCAGTTTAATATGGGACAGGGTCCATGAGCAGTTCTTC
14,-,TRBJ2-1,TRBV18,TRBD2,CASSVAGDRDEQFF,TGTGCCAGCTCAGTAGCGGGAGATAGGGATGAGCAGTTCTTC
16,-,TRBJ2-7,TRBV5-6,TRBD2,CASSPAGRGPRHEQYF,TGTGCCAGCAGCCCTGCGGGGAGGGGCCCGCGTCACGAGCAGTACTTC
15,-,TRBJ1-1,TRBV5-4,-,CASSLVGGMNTEAFF,TGTGCCAGCAGCTTGGTTGGAGGGATGAACACTGAAGCTTTCTTT
15,-,TRBJ2-5,TRBV7-9,-,CASSLTGSSQETQYF,TGTGCCAGCAGCCTCACGGGGAGCAGCCAAGAGACCCAGTACTTC
15,few,TRBJ2-1,TRBV27,-,CASSFGRADYNEQFF,TGTGCCAGCAGTTTTGGCAGGGCCGACTACAATGAGCAGTTCTTC
16,-,TRBJ2-3,TRBV18,-,CASSPPGHVFEDTQYF,TGTGCCAGCTCACCACCGGGCCACGTATTCGAAGATACGCAGTATTTT
14,few,TRBJ1-1,TRBV6-5,TRBD1,CASSKTGWGAGAFF,TGTGCCAGCAGTAAGACAGGGTGGGGAGCAGGGGCTTTCTTT
14,-,TRBJ2-3,TRBV11-2,-,CASSLIRRTYTQYF,TGTGCCAGCAGCTTAATAAGGAGAACCTATACGCAGTATTTT
14,-,TRBJ2-7,TRBV5-1,-,CASSSREPGGEQYF,TGCGCCAGCAGCTCGAGAGAACCCGGCGGTGAGCAGTACTTC
13,few,TRBJ2-5,TRBV2,-,CASSERSRETQYF,TGTGCCAGCAGTGAACGAAGTCGGGAGACCCAGTACTTC
17,-,TRBJ2-7,TRBV5-1,TRBD2,CARRIKVGTSGLYEQYF,TGCGCCCGTCGGATTAAGGTCGGGACTAGCGGGCTCTACGAGCAGTACTTC
14,-,TRBJ1-2,TRBV28,-,CASNEGGAYYGYTF,TGTGCCAGCAACGAAGGGGGGGCCTACTATGGCTACACCTTC
15,-,TRBJ2-1,TRBV28,-,CASSVVQVGHNEQFF,TGTGCCAGCAGTGTTGTACAGGTGGGCCACAATGAGCAGTTCTTC
12,-,TRBJ2-4,TRBV15,-,CATGGAKNIQYF,TGTGCCACCGGGGGGGCCAAAAACATTCAGTACTTC
13,-,TRBJ1-1,TRBV2,TRBD1,CASRIDRGTEAFF,TGTGCCAGCAGGATAGACAGGGGGACTGAAGCTTTCTTT